This T cell receptor beta chain was found in a study of blood T cell repertoires in COVID-19. Germline loops: CDR1 LNHNV, CDR2 YYDKDF (reference sequence). CDR3 length equals 16 residues. The V end was cut by 0 bases, the J end by 7 bases, with 13 bases between. Participants reported their clinical history, and cohort assignment relied on those reports. The repertoire was sequenced with immunoSEQ multiplex PCR; TCRdb's copy has only in-frame clones and lacks some. This sample has under 200,000 clones, with under 90% found just once. Material for sequencing was PBMCs or T cells enriched from blood (not recorded which). This TCR derives from a man aged 45-65 years who had recovered from COVID-19. The rearrangement joins TRBV15 to TRBJ1-6, with a tentative D call TRBD1 (5 bases). The CDR3 region is CATSRDPAGSNSPLHF. As DNA, the CDR3 is TGTGCCACCAGCAGAGATCCGGCAGGGTCGAATTCACCCCTCCACTTT.